The 27 T cell receptor beta chains below were found in one sample sequenced in a study of T cell responses to AZD1222 COVID-19 vaccine. This table comes from immunoSEQ multiplex PCR, and its TCRdb copy is limited to in-frame clones, with some not included. The table lists 120,000 to 150,000 clones, around 90% of them singletons, with roughly 2.9% in the top ten. Sequences were derived from peripheral blood, sampled on day 0 of MenACWY control vaccination. The receptors were sampled from an adult in good health.

This clone turned up a few times. This chain links TRBV19 with TRBJ2-2; D may match TRBD1 or TRBD2 (5 bases each). V lost 2 bases, J lost 2 bases, and 12 bases lay in between. The germline V gene encodes CDR1 LNHDA and CDR2 SQIVND (reference sequence). The CDR3 has 16 amino acids. The DNA of the CDR3 is TGTGCCAGTAGTATAAGCGGACAAACTAACACCGGGGAGCTGTTTTTT. The encoded protein is CASSISGQTNTGELFF.

The gene calls are TRBV10-3 and TRBJ2-1; 11 nucleotides agree with TRBD2. J was trimmed by 8 bases and V by 3 bases; bases with no gene match: 6. Germline CDR1 reads ENHRY; CDR2 reads SYGVKD. The CDR3 covers 15 residues. The CDR3 protein is CAISDPTSGVDEQFF. CDR3 nucleotides: TGTGCCATCAGTGATCCGACTAGCGGGGTCGATGAGCAGTTCTTC.

A few counts support this clone. The CDR3 protein is CASSSSRTAGEKLFF. The CDR3 DNA is TGTGCCAGCAGCTCCTCCCGGACAGCCGGGGAAAAACTGTTTTTT. The V and J genes are TRBV7-9 and TRBJ1-4; TRBD1 might be the D (6 bases). Trimming pared 4 bases from V and 8 bases from J, leaving 17 bases between. CDR3 length: 15 amino acids. CDR1 is SEHNR, CDR2 FQNEAQ, per germline (reference sequence). Full variable domain (rest looked up from reference TRBV7-9 and TRBJ1-4): DTGVSQNPRHKITKRGQNVTFRCDPISEHNRLYWYRQTLGQGPEFLTYFQNEAQLEKSRLLSDRFSAERPKGSFSTLEIQRTEQGDSAMYLCASSSSRTAGEKLFFGSGTQLSVL.

The rearrangement uses TRBV5-1 and TRBJ2-1, with TRBD2 matching 13 bases. The CDR3 totals 17 residues. Germline V gene data show CDR1 as SGHRS and CDR2 as YFSETQ. V lost 4 bases and J lost 5; bases outside the gene matches: 9. The CDR3 DNA follows: TGCGCCAGCAGCCCTGGACTAGCGGGGGTTCCAGACAATGAGCAGTTCTTC. Protein sequence: CASSPGLAGVPDNEQFF.

The CDR3 bases are TGTGCCAGCAGCTCGGGGTCGGGGGCCGGCTACACCTTC. It yields the protein CASSSGSGAGYTF. This chain links TRBV5-4 with TRBJ1-2; D is possibly TRBD1 (6 bases). The germline V and J ends were trimmed by 3 bases and 8 bases, with 14 bases remaining between them. Germline lookup yields CDR1 SGHNT and CDR2 YYREEE (reference sequence). The CDR3 sequence is 13 residues long.

J is TRBJ2-7 and V is TRBV15; 10 nucleotides match TRBD1. CDR3 length: 17 residues. After removal of 0 bases from V and 5 bases from J, the junction contained 10 bases not matched to a gene. Germline-derived CDR1 and CDR2 are LNHNV and YYDKDF (reference sequence). CDR3 loop: CATSRDSGTGVVNEQYF. CDR3 DNA: TGTGCCACCAGCAGAGATAGTGGGACAGGGGTTGTCAACGAGCAGTACTTC.

This chain links TRBV3-1 (or the pseudogene TRBV3-2) with TRBJ1-6; 9 bases map to TRBD1. Germline lookup yields CDR1 LGHDT and CDR2 YNNKEL (reference sequence). The junction had 5 bases not matched to a gene; V was cut back by 1 base and J by 10 bases. CDR3 length: 15 residues. The CDR3 is CASSQGDRERSPLHF. DNA for the CDR3: TGTGCCAGCAGCCAAGGGGACAGGGAACGGTCACCCCTCCACTTT.

This clone appeared a few times. This rearrangement joins TRBV27 to TRBJ2-5; D gene unclear. The CDR3 is 13 residues long. Germline V CDR1 and CDR2: MNHEY, SMNVEV (reference sequence). Between the trimmed V and J ends, which lost 8 bases and 1 base, there was a span of 11 bases. CDR3 DNA: TGTGCCAGCCGAAGGCAGATCCAAGAGACCCAGTACTTC. It yields the protein CASRRQIQETQYF.

The V and J genes are TRBV18 and TRBJ1-1; no firm D call. V lost 3 bases and J 1 base, leaving 6 bases between the germline ends. Germline assignment: CDR1 KGHSH and CDR2 LQKENI. There are 13 residues in the CDR3. CDR3 sequence: CASSPRPNTEAFF. The DNA of the CDR3 is TGTGCCAGCTCACCTCGACCGAACACTGAAGCTTTCTTT.

The chain recombines TRBV30 with TRBJ1-6; D possibly corresponds to TRBD1 (5 bases). The CDR3 has 12 residues. V dropped 6 bases and J dropped 10 bases, with 13 bases sitting between them. Germline assignment: CDR1 GTSNPN and CDR2 SVGIG (reference sequence). CDR3 bases: TGTGCCTGTTATAACAGGAACTCACCCCTCCACTTT. It translates to CACYNRNSPLHF. Looking up the rest from reference TRBV30 and TRBJ1-6 gives the full variable domain: SQTIHQWPATLVQPVGSPLSLECTVEGTSNPNLYWYRQAAGRGLQLLFYSVGIGQISSEVPQNLSASRPQDRQFILSSKKLLLSDSGFYLCACYNRNSPLHFGNGTRLTVT.

The chain joins TRBV24-1 to TRBJ1-2; 7 positions agree with TRBD1. The CDR3 runs 16 residues. CDR1 KGHDR and CDR2 SFDVKD come from the germline V gene. V dropped 4 bases and J dropped 4; count of bases not matched to a gene: 11. CDR3 sequence: CATSDPGQSSTYGYTF. For the CDR3, the DNA is TGTGCCACCAGTGACCCGGGACAGTCTTCTACCTATGGCTACACCTTC.

The gene calls are TRBV7-6 and TRBJ1-5; 9 bases agree with TRBD1. The V gene end was trimmed by 5 bases and the J gene end by 0 bases; junction bases not matched to a gene: 5. Germline CDR1 SGHVS, CDR2 FNYEAQ. The CDR3 has 16 amino acids. CDR3 sequence reads: CASSLGTGNSNQPQHF. CDR3 coding DNA: TGTGCCAGCAGCCTTGGGACAGGGAATAGCAATCAGCCCCAGCATTTT.

This clone has just a few counts. The J gene is TRBJ1-2, the V gene TRBV2, with 7 positions matching TRBD1. Per germline, CDR1 SNHLY and CDR2 FYNNEI. The CDR3 has 14 amino acids. V lost 6 bases, J lost 8 bases, and 12 bases stayed unmatched. The CDR3 coding sequence is TGTGCCAGCAGCGAGCGAACAGGGGCGGTCGGCTACACCTTC. Protein: CASSERTGAVGYTF. Full variable domain (outside the CDR3, taken from reference TRBV2 and TRBJ1-2): EPEVTQTPSHQVTQMGQEVILRCVPISNHLYFYWYRQILGQKVEFLVSFYNNEISEKSEIFDDQFSVERPDGSNFTLKIRSTKLEDSAMYFCASSERTGAVGYTFGSGTRLTVV.

This rearrangement joins TRBV11-2 to TRBJ1-1; D gene ambiguous. CDR3 length: 13 residues. Trimming removed 1 base at V and 7 bases at J, with 10 bases between. The germline CDR1 and CDR2 sequences are SGHAT and FQNNGV. As DNA, the CDR3 is TGTGCCAGCAGCTTAGTTTCCGGTGGTGAAGCTTTCTTT. Translation gives CASSLVSGGEAFF.

The V gene is TRBV3-1 (or the pseudogene TRBV3-2), the J gene TRBJ2-7; TRBD2 might be the D (6 bases). Trimming removed 5 bases at V and 2 bases at J, with 10 bases between. From germline, CDR1 is LGHDT and CDR2 YNNKEL (reference sequence). The CDR3 has 13 amino acids. The CDR3 spells CASSSAGPYEQYF. The CDR3 nucleotides read TGTGCCAGCAGCTCAGCGGGTCCCTACGAGCAGTACTTC.

The chain links TRBV7-2 to TRBJ2-2, with a possible D match to TRBD1 (6 bases). The germline CDR1 and CDR2 sequences are SGHTA and FQGNSA. The V gene lost 6 bases and the J gene lost 1 base, with 6 bases spanning the gap. The CDR3 loop spans 13 amino acids. As DNA, the CDR3 is TGTGCCAGCAGGGACAGGAACACCGGGGAGCTGTTTTTT. Its translation: CASRDRNTGELFF.

The table lists this clone with a count of one. V usage is TRBV30 and J usage is TRBJ1-4; D call uncertain. CDR3 length: 15 residues. The V gene lost 1 base and the J gene lost 6 bases, with 15 bases spanning the gap. Germline V gene sequence: CDR1 GTSNPN, CDR2 SVGIG (reference sequence). Here the CDR3 reads CAWSARGREDEKLFF. As DNA, the CDR3 is TGTGCCTGGAGTGCCCGAGGGCGAGAGGATGAAAAACTGTTTTTT.

The rearrangement links TRBV10-2 to TRBJ1-2, with 7 bases fitting TRBD1. Germline values: CDR1 WSHSY, CDR2 SAAADI. V shed 6 bases, J shed 2 bases, and the junction held 12 bases outside the gene matches. This CDR3 comprises 16 residues. This chain's CDR3 is CASSLGQEPLNYGYTF. The CDR3 DNA follows: TGCGCCAGCAGCCTTGGACAGGAACCCCTGAACTATGGCTACACCTTC.

V gene TRBV28 combines with J gene TRBJ1-3; unclear D gene. Germline V CDR1 and CDR2: MDHEN, SYDVKM. CDR3 length: 14 residues. The germline V and J ends were trimmed by 8 bases and 0 bases, with 11 bases remaining between them. The DNA for the CDR3 is TGTGCCAGCCGGACTGGGGACTCTGGAAACACCATATATTTT. The encoded protein is CASRTGDSGNTIYF.

This sequence joins TRBV7-6 and TRBJ2-2, with 7 bases aligning to TRBD2. This CDR3 region has 14 residues. With V trimmed by 6 bases and J by 7 bases, 8 bases remained unmatched. CDR1 is SGHVS and CDR2 is FNYEAQ in the germline V gene. The CDR3 region has the DNA TGTGCCAGCAGTTCTCGACCGGGAGGCGGGGAGCTGTTTTTT. Amino acid sequence: CASSSRPGGGELFF.

The V gene is TRBV11-3, the J gene TRBJ2-1; D possibly corresponds to TRBD1 (5 bases). Germline assignment: CDR1 SGHNT and CDR2 YENEEA. This CDR3 has 14 residues. V was shortened by 0 bases and J by 8 bases, with 11 bases between the two germline ends. CDR3 coding DNA: TGTGCCAGCAGCTTAGAATTTCAGGGTTATGAGCAGTTCTTC. It specifies CASSLEFQGYEQFF.

Remarks on this clone: The same CDR3 arises from other DNA sequences in this sample as well. V is TRBV12-5 and J is TRBJ2-2; D remains unclear. Trimming removed 5 bases at V and 2 bases at J, with 3 bases between. The CDR3 extends over 12 amino acids. Germline CDR1 LGHNT, CDR2 FRNRAP. The CDR3 here is CASGLNTGELFF. CDR3 coding DNA: TGTGCTAGTGGTCTAAACACCGGGGAGCTGTTTTTT.

The rearrangement links TRBV19 to TRBJ1-2, with D possibly being TRBD1 (5 bases). V lost 5 bases to trimming and J lost 5 bases, with 12 bases between them. Germline CDR1 reads LNHDA; CDR2 reads SQIVND (reference sequence). This CDR3 is 13 amino acids long. CDR3 residues: CASSLTVHYGYTF. CDR3 sequence (DNA): TGTGCCAGTAGTTTGACAGTGCATTATGGCTACACCTTC.

The V gene is TRBV5-1, the J gene TRBJ1-5; 9 bases map to TRBD1. Germline loops: CDR1 SGHRS, CDR2 YFSETQ. The J segment lost 1 base and the V segment lost 4 bases, leaving 12 bases of the junction unmatched. The CDR3 is 18 amino acids. The chain's CDR3 is CASSQLPLQGASNQPQHF. The DNA for the CDR3 is TGCGCCAGCAGCCAACTACCACTACAGGGGGCGAGCAATCAGCCCCAGCATTTT.

This chain links TRBV6-5 with TRBJ1-5; no clear D. Per germline, CDR1 MNHEY and CDR2 SVGAGI. This CDR3 is 14 amino acids long. V dropped 5 bases and J dropped 1 base, with 9 bases sitting between them. The CDR3, as DNA: TGTGCCAGCAGTCGGGCCCAGAGCAATCAGCCCCAGCATTTT. Translating it yields CASSRAQSNQPQHF.

The chain uses TRBV6-4 and TRBJ2-4; 7 bases match TRBD1. CDR1 MRHNA and CDR2 SNTAGT come from the germline V gene. V shed 2 bases and J 1 base; nucleotides not matched to a gene: 8. The CDR3 contains 17 residues. CDR3 nucleotides: TGTGCCAGCAGTGACCTTACAGGGGACGTGGCCAAAAACATTCAGTACTTC. This encodes CASSDLTGDVAKNIQYF.

The V gene is TRBV10-2, the J gene TRBJ2-1, with 7 bases identical to TRBD1. The CDR3 extends over 14 amino acids. The germline gives CDR1 WSHSY, CDR2 SAAADI. With V trimmed by 3 bases and J by 4 bases, 3 bases remained unmatched. CDR3: CASSDQGQYNEQFF. CDR3 DNA sequence: TGCGCCAGCAGTGATCAGGGACAGTACAATGAGCAGTTCTTC.